Shown below are 17 T cell receptor beta chains from a single sample sequenced in a study of blood T cells in healthy people across ages. The use of a sample-barcoded 5' primer and a J-beta primer mix characterized a second PCR of roughly 6 to 11 cycles. TCRdb used MiXCR to reprocess the 5' RACE reads, holding one entry per CDR3 protein. The repertoire consists of 900,000 to 950,000 distinct CDR3 sequences, with 25% to 35% occurring once and the leading ten covering around 9.6%. The data were also submitted as part of a second study, on T cells of mothers and their children.

The sample was blood. The receptor set was obtained from a woman between 35 and 50 years old in good health.

In its sample, this clonotype was seen many times. J is TRBJ2-7 and V is TRBV9; 8 bases are a match to TRBD2. V gave up 0 bases and J gave up 4 bases; unmatched junction bases: 6. Germline values: CDR1 SGDLS, CDR2 YYNGEE. The CDR3 has 15 residues. The CDR3 region is CASSVGGGGMYEQYF. CDR3 nucleotides: TGTGCCAGCAGCGTAGGAGGCGGGGGGATGTACGAGCAGTACTTC.

This clonotype was counted a few times. The junction shows a germline mismatch at one end, possibly a read error. V is TRBV11-2 and J is TRBJ1-1; D is undetermined. The V gene's germline CDR1 is SGHAT and CDR2 FQNNGV. The CDR3 is 13 residues long. The CDR3 DNA sequence: TGTGCCTGCAGCTTACCTGGGAGCACTGAAGCTTTCTTT. Residues: CACSLPGSTEAFF.

This clonotype was detected a few times. The chain employs TRBV29-1 and TRBJ2-7; tentative D call: TRBD2 (6 bases). The CDR3 runs to 14 residues. In germline, CDR1 is SQVTM, CDR2 ANQGSEA. V was shortened by 2 bases and J by 9 bases, with 20 bases between the two germline ends. As DNA, the CDR3 is TGCAGCGTTGAAAAAAGGGCACACCGGGAGTTGCAGTACTTC. Translating gives CSVEKRAHRELQYF.

This clonotype was seen more than once but under ten times. As the CDR3 is not closed by the conserved phenylalanine or tryptophan, this likely results from a read error. In DNA, the CDR3 is TGTGCCAGCAGTTCCTATATGGGGGGCTACACCTTA. This encodes CASSSYMGGYTL. This chain uses TRBV6-2 or TRBV6-3 with TRBJ1-2; D is unresolved. This CDR3 region has 12 residues. V was cut by 4 bases and J by 8 bases, with 11 bases left in between. The germline V gene has CDR1 MNHEY and CDR2 SVGEGT.

There are a few counts of this clonotype. The chain joins TRBV25-1 to TRBJ2-3, with TRBD2 identical over 7 bases. CDR1 and CDR2 (germline): MGHDK, SYGVNS. The ends lost 2 bases at V and 0 bases at J; junction bases unmatched: 5. This CDR3 comprises 16 residues. The CDR3: CASSELGGGSTDTQYF. The CDR3 DNA follows: TGTGCCAGCAGTGAACTGGGGGGGGGAAGCACAGATACGCAGTATTTT.

A remark on this clonotype: A clone one base away is much larger, so this may be a read error. This CDR3 is missing its conserved last phenylalanine or tryptophan, likely due to a read error. Written as DNA, the CDR3 is TGCAGTGCTAGAGATCGGCTAACGGGGGAATGGGGAGATACGCAGTATTTG. This sequence encodes CSARDRLTGEWGDTQYL. The chain uses TRBV20-1 and TRBJ2-3; maybe TRBD2 (6 bases). Looked up from germline, CDR1 is DFQATT and CDR2 is SNEGSKA (reference sequence). V dropped 0 bases and J dropped 5 bases, with 21 bases sitting between them. The CDR3 has 17 residues.

This clonotype was seen repeatedly, ten times or more. The chain carries TRBV12-3 or TRBV12-4 and TRBJ1-5, with TRBD1 matching 9 bases. The J segment lost 5 bases and the V segment lost 4 bases, leaving 27 bases of the junction unmatched. The CDR3 runs 22 residues. The CDR3 DNA reads TGTGCCAGCAGTTCACGTCTCCGGGACAGGGTTCTCGGGGGACGTTCGTATCAGCCCCAGCATTTT. Its protein is CASSSRLRDRVLGGRSYQPQHF.

The chain is built from TRBV4-2 and TRBJ2-7, with D possibly TRBD1 on 6 matching bases. Germline loops: CDR1 LGHNA, CDR2 YNFKEQ. V lost 4 bases to trimming and J lost 3 bases, with 16 bases between them. The CDR3 contains 15 residues. The CDR3 spells CASSRGQGPGYEQYF. Written as DNA, the CDR3 is TGTGCCAGCAGCCGGGGGCAGGGGCCAGGCTACGAGCAGTACTTC.

In its sample, this clonotype was seen a few times. The rearrangement joins TRBV4-3 to TRBJ1-5; D call uncertain. In germline, CDR1 is LGHNA, CDR2 YSLEER. CDR3 length: 14 residues. V lost 6 bases and J 2 bases, leaving 11 bases between the germline ends. DNA for the CDR3: TGCGCCAGCAGTGTCGTTATCGGCAATCAGCCCCAGCATTTT. This gives the protein CASSVVIGNQPQHF.

The chain uses TRBV12-3 or TRBV12-4 and TRBJ2-3; D possibly corresponds to TRBD1 (5 bases). The CDR3 sequence is 15 residues long. V was pared by 5 bases and J by 1 base, with 13 bases between. The CDR3 DNA reads TGTGCCAGCAGTCCTGACAGCTTTGGCACAGATACGCAGTATTTT. Protein: CASSPDSFGTDTQYF.

This clonotype was picked up a small number of times. The rearrangement uses TRBV9 and TRBJ2-1; TRBD2 aligns across 8 bases. The V gene end was trimmed by 4 bases and the J gene end by 3 bases; junction bases not matched to a gene: 9. The CDR3 is 16 amino acids. CDR1 and CDR2 (germline): SGDLS, YYNGEE. CDR3 sequence (DNA): TGTGCCAGCAGCTCGGGTTACGGGGGGGTCTACAATGAGCAGTTCTTC. Amino acids: CASSSGYGGVYNEQFF.

This clonotype has ten or more counts. The V and J genes are TRBV20-1 and TRBJ1-4, with D unclear. The CDR3 runs 14 residues. Trimming took off 5 bases at V and 2 bases at J, with 12 bases between the two ends. Germline CDR1 reads DFQATT; CDR2 reads SNEGSKA (reference sequence). Here the CDR3 DNA reads TGCAGTGCTGGCCTTTCGGGGACTAATGAAAAACTGTTTTTT. Its translation: CSAGLSGTNEKLFF.

A note on this clonotype: A much larger clone lies one base from this, so it may be a read error. This rearrangement joins TRBV12-3 or TRBV12-4 to TRBJ2-3; possible D gene TRBD2, 6 bases. This CDR3 spans 15 amino acids. In DNA, the CDR3 is TGTGCCAGCAGTTCCGACGGGAGTCGCACAGATACGCCGTATTTT. This gives the protein CASSSDGSRTDTPYF.

About this clonotype itself: Being one base from a much bigger clone, this may be a read error. The rearrangement links TRBV28 to TRBJ1-2; weak D call: TRBD1 (6 bases). The CDR3 is 14 amino acids. Germline loops: CDR1 MDHEN, CDR2 SYDVKM. CDR3 region: CAGSLPQGRVGYTF. The CDR3 region has the DNA TGTGCCGGCAGTTTGCCACAGGGCAGGGTTGGCTACACCTTC.

This clonotype has ten or more counts. The rearrangement joins TRBV6-5 to TRBJ2-7; D possibly uses TRBD1 or TRBD2 (7 bases each). Trimming shortened V by 7 bases and J by 3 bases, and 19 bases separated the two germline ends. CDR1 and CDR2 from the germline V gene are MNHEY and SVGAGI. The CDR3 consists of 15 residues. In DNA form, the CDR3 reads TGTGCCAGCACAGGGGGAGGTGCGGGGGTCTACGAGCAGTACTTC. Residues: CASTGGGAGVYEQYF.

This clonotype was detected a few times. The V and J genes are TRBV28 and TRBJ1-5; the D gene is possibly TRBD1 (6 bases). The CDR3 length is 14 residues. Germline values: CDR1 MDHEN, CDR2 SYDVKM. V was pared by 8 bases and J by 4 bases, with 15 bases between. The CDR3 nucleotides are TGTGCCAGCGCCGACAGCGGGACAAATCAGCCCCAGCATTTT. Translating it yields CASADSGTNQPQHF.

The chain employs TRBV10-3 and TRBJ1-1; D is ambiguous. Germline assignment: CDR1 ENHRY and CDR2 SYGVKD. The CDR3 has 16 amino acids. The V and J ends lost 3 bases and 5 bases respectively, with 19 bases between them. CDR3 nucleotides: TGTGCCATCAGTGATTCCGGTAGGCCCCTCGGGACTGAAGCTTTCTTT. Translation: CAISDSGRPLGTEAFF.